What follows is one T cell receptor beta chain and its context. Its antigen is not known. No patient had autoimmune disease or received systemic immunosuppression. V lost 2 bases to trimming and J lost 2 bases, with 10 bases between them. The CDR3 extends over 15 amino acids. CDR1 KGHSH and CDR2 LQKENI come from the germline V gene. This sample was included in a study of OX40 agonist ivuxolimab in advanced cancers. Overall study: At doses from 0.01 to 10 mg/kg, patients were given intravenous ivuxolimab every 2 weeks.

Findings and caveats of the study: Relative to CD4+, CD8+ T cells held more expanded clones on average. At doses 0.1 to 3.0 mg/kg, CD4+ and CD8+ clones expanded.

Clones were read by immunoSEQ multiplex PCR, and TCRdb kept only the in-frame ones, dropping some. The top ten hold under 0.85% of the sample, which has 100,000 to 150,000 clones, around 90% seen once. Specimen: CD4+ or CD8+ T cells sorted from blood, collected in a trial of the OX40 agonist ivuxolimab. The chain couples TRBV18 to TRBJ1-3; maybe TRBD1 (6 bases). This clonotype originated in an adult with an advanced solid tumor such as melanoma, head and neck, liver or kidney cancer. CDR3 nucleotides: TGTGCCAGCTCACCAGCGGCAGGGGCTGGAAACACCATATATTTT. Translating gives CASSPAAGAGNTIYF.